A single sample is the source of the 9 T cell receptor beta chains below, sequenced in a study of T cell repertoires in cytomegalovirus infection. TCRdb ran MiXCR on the reads and lists one entry per CDR3 protein. The top ten hold approximately 15% of the sample, which has around 450,000 distinct CDR3 sequences, approximately 31% seen once. Sequenced input: PBMCs. These receptors originate from a human donor in good health (CMV status not recorded). Some clones in this sample may be carry-over from other donors' samples.

This clonotype appeared a few times. J is TRBJ2-3 and V is TRBV5-6; D unresolved. The CDR3 has 12 amino acids. Germline values: CDR1 SGHDT, CDR2 YYEEEE. Deletions cut 4 bases from V and 5 bases from J, with 8 bases between. The CDR3 sequence: CASSLDQDTQYF. The CDR3 DNA follows: TGTGCCAGCAGCCTAGACCAAGATACGCAGTATTTT.

This chain connects TRBV5-6 to TRBJ2-5; tentative D call: TRBD2 (6 bases). The CDR3 has 15 residues. Trimming pared 4 bases from V and 5 bases from J, leaving 18 bases between. Germline V CDR1 and CDR2: SGHDT, YYEEEE. CDR3 nucleotides: TGTGCCAGCAGCAACCGACTAGTGGCGGTGGAGACCCAGTACTTC. Its translation: CASSNRLVAVETQYF.

This sequence joins TRBV6-5 and TRBJ1-5; D gene uncertain. The CDR3 loop spans 13 amino acids. Trimming stripped 2 bases from V and 9 bases from J, with 11 bases between. CDR1 is MNHEY and CDR2 is SVGAGI in the germline V gene. The CDR3 region is CASSYEFGRPQHF. The CDR3 coding sequence is TGTGCCAGCAGTTACGAGTTTGGGCGGCCCCAGCATTTT.

This clonotype has more than one count but fewer than ten. The gene calls are TRBV6-2 or TRBV6-3 and TRBJ1-2; D not certain. V was shortened by 2 bases and J by 4 bases, with 17 bases between the two germline ends. The length of the CDR3 is 16 residues. Germline-derived CDR1 and CDR2 are MNHEY and SVGEGT. This CDR3 reads CASSYRPGGLFYGYTF. DNA for the CDR3: TGTGCCAGCAGTTACAGGCCAGGCGGACTGTTCTATGGCTACACCTTC.

Remarks on this clonotype: One base away lies a much larger clone, so this may be a sequencing read error. The conserved final phenylalanine or tryptophan is absent from the CDR3, which likely points to a read error. This chain uses TRBV24-1 with TRBJ2-4; 9 positions agree with TRBD1. V dropped 4 bases and J dropped 3; count of bases not matched to a gene: 12. Germline-derived CDR1 and CDR2 are KGHDR and SFDVKD. The CDR3 has 18 amino acids. The CDR3 loop reads CATSEEPGQGLGKNIQYL. The CDR3, as DNA: TGTGCCACCAGTGAGGAACCGGGACAGGGCCTGGGCAAAAACATTCAGTACTTA.

The chain combines TRBV28 with TRBJ1-3; D gene unclear. The germline V and J ends were trimmed by 5 bases and 0 bases, with 14 bases remaining between them. The CDR3 has 16 residues. Germline V gene lookup returns CDR1 MDHEN and CDR2 SYDVKM. The CDR3 DNA follows: TGTGCCAGCAGTCCTCCCCCACCTCGCTCTGGAAACACCATATATTTT. Its translation is CASSPPPPRSGNTIYF.

The chain recombines TRBV5-1 with TRBJ2-3; 11 bases are a match to TRBD2. V shed 0 bases, J shed 0 bases, and the junction held 6 bases outside the gene matches. The CDR3 has 18 residues. The germline V gene encodes CDR1 SGHRS and CDR2 YFSETQ. As DNA, the CDR3 is TGCGCCAGCAGCTTGGCCCTTTGGACTAGCGGGAGCACAGATACGCAGTATTTT. Its protein is CASSLALWTSGSTDTQYF.

This clonotype was recorded only once. The rearrangement uses TRBV20-1 and TRBJ2-7, with 7 bases matching TRBD1. The germline CDR1 and CDR2 sequences are DFQATT and SNEGSKA (reference sequence). V lost 6 bases and J lost 3; bases outside the gene matches: 8. The CDR3 runs 13 residues. Here the CDR3 reads CSAQTGIIYEQYF. The CDR3 DNA reads TGCAGTGCCCAGACAGGGATCATCTACGAGCAGTACTTC.

Regarding this clonotype: Lacking the conserved final phenylalanine or tryptophan, this CDR3 likely reflects a read error. The chain carries TRBV7-3 and TRBJ2-3, with D perhaps matching TRBD1 (6 bases). The CDR3 sequence is 16 residues long. V was trimmed by 5 bases and J by 0 bases, leaving 15 bases between them. Germline lookup yields CDR1 SGHTA and CDR2 FQGTGA. The CDR3 protein is CASSLTGQTSTDTQYC. The CDR3, as DNA: TGTGCCAGCAGCCTGACAGGACAAACAAGCACAGATACGCAGTATTGT.